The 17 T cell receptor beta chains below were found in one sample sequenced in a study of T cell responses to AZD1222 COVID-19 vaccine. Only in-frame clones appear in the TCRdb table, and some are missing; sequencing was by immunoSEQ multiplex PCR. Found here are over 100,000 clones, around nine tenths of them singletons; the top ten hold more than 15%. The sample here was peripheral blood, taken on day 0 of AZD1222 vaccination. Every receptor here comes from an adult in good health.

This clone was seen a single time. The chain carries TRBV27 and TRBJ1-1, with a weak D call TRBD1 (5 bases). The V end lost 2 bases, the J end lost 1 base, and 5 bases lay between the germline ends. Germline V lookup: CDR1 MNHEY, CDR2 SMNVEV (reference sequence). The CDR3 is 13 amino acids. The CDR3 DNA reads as TGTGCCAGCAGTTTAGGACAGAACACTGAAGCTTTCTTT. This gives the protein CASSLGQNTEAFF.

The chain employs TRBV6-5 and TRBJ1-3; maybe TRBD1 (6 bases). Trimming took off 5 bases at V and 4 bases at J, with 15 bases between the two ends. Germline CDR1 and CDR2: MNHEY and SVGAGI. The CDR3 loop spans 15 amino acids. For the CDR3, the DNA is TGTGCCAGCAGTCACGTGGGGGCAGGAGGAAACACCATATATTTT. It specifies CASSHVGAGGNTIYF.

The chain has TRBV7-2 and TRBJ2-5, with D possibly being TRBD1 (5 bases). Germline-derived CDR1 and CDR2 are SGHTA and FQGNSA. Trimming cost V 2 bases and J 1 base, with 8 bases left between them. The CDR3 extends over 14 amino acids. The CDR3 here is CASSLQGIQETQYF. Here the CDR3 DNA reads TGTGCCAGCAGCTTACAGGGTATCCAAGAGACCCAGTACTTC.

The CDR3 loop is CASSPDSYGYTF. The CDR3 nucleotides read TGTGCCAGCAGCCCGGATTCCTATGGCTACACCTTC. The V call is TRBV12-3 or TRBV12-4, the J call TRBJ1-2; no definite D call. The V end was cut by 6 bases, the J end by 4 bases, with 9 bases between. The CDR3 has 12 residues.

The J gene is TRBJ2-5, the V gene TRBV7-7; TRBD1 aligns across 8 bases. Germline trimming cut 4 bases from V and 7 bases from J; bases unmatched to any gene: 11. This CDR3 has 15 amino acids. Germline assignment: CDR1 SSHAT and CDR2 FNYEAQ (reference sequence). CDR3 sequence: CASSSSSDRGGTQYF. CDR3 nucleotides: TGTGCCAGCAGCTCTTCCTCAGACAGGGGAGGGACCCAGTACTTC.

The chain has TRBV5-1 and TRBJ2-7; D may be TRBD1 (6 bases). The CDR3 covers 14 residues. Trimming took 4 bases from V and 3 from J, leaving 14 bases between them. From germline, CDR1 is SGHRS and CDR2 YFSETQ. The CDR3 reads CASSPQTGSYEQYF. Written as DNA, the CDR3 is TGCGCCAGCAGCCCCCAGACAGGTAGCTACGAGCAGTACTTC.

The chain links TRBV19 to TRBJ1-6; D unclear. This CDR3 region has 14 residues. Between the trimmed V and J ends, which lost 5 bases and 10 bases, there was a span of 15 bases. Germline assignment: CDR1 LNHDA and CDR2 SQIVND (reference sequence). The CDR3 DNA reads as TGTGCCAGTAGTCATGGGATGGACGGATCACCCCTCCACTTT. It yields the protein CASSHGMDGSPLHF. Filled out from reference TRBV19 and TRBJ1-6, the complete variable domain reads DGGITQSPKYLFRKEGQNVTLSCEQNLNHDAMYWYRQDPGQGLRLIYYSQIVNDFQKGDIAEGYSVSREKKESFPLTVTSAQKNPTAFYLCASSHGMDGSPLHFGNGTRLTVT.

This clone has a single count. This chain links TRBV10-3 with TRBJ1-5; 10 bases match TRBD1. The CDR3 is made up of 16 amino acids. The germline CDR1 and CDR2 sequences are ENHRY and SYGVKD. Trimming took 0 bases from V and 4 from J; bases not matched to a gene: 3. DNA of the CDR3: TGTGCCATCAGTGAGTCGCGGACAGGGGGAAATCAGCCCCAGCATTTT. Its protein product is CAISESRTGGNQPQHF.

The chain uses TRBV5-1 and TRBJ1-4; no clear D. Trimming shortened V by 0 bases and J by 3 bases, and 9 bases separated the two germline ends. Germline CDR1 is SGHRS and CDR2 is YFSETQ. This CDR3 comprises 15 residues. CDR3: CASSLVAAPNEKLFF. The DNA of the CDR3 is TGCGCCAGCAGCTTGGTGGCCGCACCTAATGAAAAACTGTTTTTT.

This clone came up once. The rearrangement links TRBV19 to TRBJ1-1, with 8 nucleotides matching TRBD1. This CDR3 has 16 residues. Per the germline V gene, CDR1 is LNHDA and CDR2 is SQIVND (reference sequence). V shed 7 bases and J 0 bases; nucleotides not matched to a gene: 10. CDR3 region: CASIPWTGTMNTEAFF. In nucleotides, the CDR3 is TGTGCCAGTATCCCCTGGACAGGGACCATGAACACTGAAGCTTTCTTT.

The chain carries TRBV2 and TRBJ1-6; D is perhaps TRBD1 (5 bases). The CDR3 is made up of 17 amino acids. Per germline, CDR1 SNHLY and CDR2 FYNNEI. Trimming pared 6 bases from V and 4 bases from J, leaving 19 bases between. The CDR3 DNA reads TGTGCCAGCAGAGCCGACAGACGGGAGGGTTATAATTCACCCCTCCACTTT. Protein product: CASRADRREGYNSPLHF.

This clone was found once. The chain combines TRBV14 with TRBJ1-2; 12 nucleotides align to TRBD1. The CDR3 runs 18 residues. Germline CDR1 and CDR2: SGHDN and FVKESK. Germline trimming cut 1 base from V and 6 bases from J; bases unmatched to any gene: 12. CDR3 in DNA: TGTGCCAGCAGCCAAGGTGGCGGCGGGACAGGGGGCGCAAATGGCTACACCTTC. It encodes CASSQGGGGTGGANGYTF. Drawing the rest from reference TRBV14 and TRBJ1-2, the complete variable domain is EAGVTQFPSHSVIEKGQTVTLRCDPISGHDNLYWYRRVMGKEIKFLLHFVKESKQDESGMPNNRFLAERTGGTYSTLKVQPAELEDSGVYFCASSQGGGGTGGANGYTFGSGTRLTVV.

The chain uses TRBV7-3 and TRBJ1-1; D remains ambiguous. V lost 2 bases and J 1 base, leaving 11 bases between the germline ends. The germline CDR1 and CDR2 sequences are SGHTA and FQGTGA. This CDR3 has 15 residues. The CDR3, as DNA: TGTGCCAGCAGCTTAGGACCGATTGCGAACACTGAAGCTTTCTTT. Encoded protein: CASSLGPIANTEAFF.

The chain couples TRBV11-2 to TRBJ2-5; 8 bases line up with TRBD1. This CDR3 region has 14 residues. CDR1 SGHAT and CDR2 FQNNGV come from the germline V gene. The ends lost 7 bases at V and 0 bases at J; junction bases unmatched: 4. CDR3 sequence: CASNGQGNQETQYF. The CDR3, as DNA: TGTGCCAGCAACGGACAGGGAAACCAAGAGACCCAGTACTTC.

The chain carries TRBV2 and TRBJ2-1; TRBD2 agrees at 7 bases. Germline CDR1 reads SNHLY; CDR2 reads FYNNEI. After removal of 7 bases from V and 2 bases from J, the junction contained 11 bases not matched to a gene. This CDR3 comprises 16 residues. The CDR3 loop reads CASTRGSGGAYNEQFF. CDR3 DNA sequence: TGTGCCAGCACGCGGGGCAGTGGGGGGGCCTACAATGAGCAGTTCTTC.

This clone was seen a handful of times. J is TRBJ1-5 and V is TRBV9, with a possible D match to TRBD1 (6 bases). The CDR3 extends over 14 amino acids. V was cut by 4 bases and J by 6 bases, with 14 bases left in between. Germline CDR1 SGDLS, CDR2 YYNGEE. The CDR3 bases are TGTGCCAGCAGCAAGGGGGGTTCACCTCAGCCCCAGCATTTT. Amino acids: CASSKGGSPQPQHF.

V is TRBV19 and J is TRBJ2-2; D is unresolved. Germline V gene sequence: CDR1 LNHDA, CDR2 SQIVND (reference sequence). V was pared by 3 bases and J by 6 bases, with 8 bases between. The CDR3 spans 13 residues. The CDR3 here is CASSILSPGELFF. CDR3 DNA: TGTGCCAGTAGTATCCTGTCACCCGGGGAGCTGTTTTTT.